This T cell receptor (beta chain) comes out of a study of blood T cell repertoires in COVID-19. Germline V gene data show CDR1 as ENHRY and CDR2 as SYGVKD. CDR3 length: 20 residues. The V end lost 0 bases, the J end lost 2 bases, and 24 bases lay between the germline ends. The assay was immunoSEQ multiplex PCR, and TCRdb's table has in-frame clones only and misses some. The repertoire holds about 200,000 clones, with 83% as singletons. V usage is TRBV10-3 and J usage is TRBJ2-3; D possibly corresponds to TRBD2 (6 bases). This clonotype originated in a woman aged 35 to 49 with active or convalescent COVID-19. Specimen: peripheral blood. The chain's CDR3 is CAISESNGFTLAVNTDTQYF. Written as DNA, the CDR3 is TGTGCCATCAGTGAGTCGAATGGATTCACGTTAGCGGTAAACACAGATACGCAGTATTTT.